Listed here are 21 T cell receptor beta chains from one sample, sequenced in a study of cytomegalovirus exposure and HLA in healthy donors. The study ran its PCR with 60 Vbeta and 13 Jbeta primers. The data were produced by immunoSEQ multiplex PCR, yet TCRdb's version contains in-frame clones alone and is incomplete. This table holds around 140,000 clones, approximately 8.9% found once. The sequenced sample consisted of PBMCs. The receptors here all came from a woman aged 40 to 55 in good health and CMV-seropositive.

The gene calls are TRBV7-9 and TRBJ2-7; 11 nucleotides agree with TRBD1. With V trimmed by 1 base and J by 6 bases, 8 bases remained unmatched. Germline CDR1 SEHNR, CDR2 FQNEAQ (reference sequence). The CDR3 is made up of 16 amino acids. The CDR3 coding sequence is TGTGCCAGCAGCTTAGGACCGGACAGGGGGCTGGGCGAGCAGTACTTC. Translated, it gives CASSLGPDRGLGEQYF.

In this sample, this clone turned up a few times. The chain couples TRBV7-2 to TRBJ2-1, with 7 bases identical to TRBD2. The CDR3 sequence is 14 residues long. With V trimmed by 4 bases and J by 7 bases, 7 bases remained unmatched. The V gene's germline CDR1 is SGHTA and CDR2 FQGNSA. Here the CDR3 reads CASSSSGKGNEQFF. The CDR3 DNA follows: TGTGCCAGCAGCTCAAGCGGGAAGGGGAATGAGCAGTTCTTC. Full variable domain (rest looked up from reference TRBV7-2 and TRBJ2-1): GAGVSQSPSNKVTEKGKDVELRCDPISGHTALYWYRQSLGQGLEFLIYFQGNSAPDKSGLPSDRFSAERTGGSVSTLTIQRTQQEDSAVYLCASSSSGKGNEQFFGPGTRLTVL.

The chain uses TRBV9 and TRBJ2-2; TRBD1 might be the D (6 bases). Between the trimmed V and J ends, which lost 2 bases and 7 bases, there was a span of 15 bases. This CDR3 spans 15 amino acids. CDR1 and CDR2 (germline): SGDLS, YYNGEE. The CDR3 spells CASSVTGNHNGELFF. The DNA for the CDR3 is TGTGCCAGCAGCGTTACAGGGAACCATAACGGGGAGCTGTTTTTT.

This clone was counted between two and nine times. The chain is built from TRBV9 and TRBJ1-3; TRBD1 is a possible D gene (5 bases). The CDR3 sequence is 15 residues long. The V end lost 5 bases, the J end lost 0 bases, and 12 bases lay between the germline ends. The germline V gene encodes CDR1 SGDLS and CDR2 YYNGEE. The CDR3 here is CASSLTGGSGNTIYF. The CDR3 nucleotides are TGTGCCAGCAGTCTAACAGGCGGCTCTGGAAACACCATATATTTT.

This clone was counted between two and nine times. The chain links TRBV5-1 to TRBJ2-7; tentatively, D is TRBD1 (6 bases). Per germline, CDR1 SGHRS and CDR2 YFSETQ. The CDR3 runs to 16 residues. Deletions cut 3 bases from V and 0 bases from J, with 16 bases between. In DNA, the CDR3 is TGCGCCAGCAGCTACGACCAGGGGACCTACTCCTACGAGCAGTACTTC. Translating gives CASSYDQGTYSYEQYF. Full variable domain (remainder filled in from reference TRBV5-1 and TRBJ2-7): KAGVTQTPRYLIKTRGQQVTLSCSPISGHRSVSWYQQTPGQGLQFLFEYFSETQRNKGNFPGRFSGRQFSNSRSEMNVSTLELGDSALYLCASSYDQGTYSYEQYFGPGTRLTVT.

This clone was seen more than once but under ten times. The chain links TRBV7-9 to TRBJ1-6, with TRBD1 matching over 8 bases. CDR1 and CDR2 from the germline V gene are SEHNR and FQNEAQ (reference sequence). V dropped 5 bases and J dropped 1; count of bases not matched to a gene: 13. The CDR3 covers 19 residues. CDR3 loop: CASSPLSRQGKSYNSPLHF. In DNA form, the CDR3 reads TGTGCCAGCAGCCCCCTCTCCCGACAGGGGAAATCCTATAATTCACCCCTCCACTTT.

This clone was detected a few times. The chain recombines TRBV6-1 with TRBJ1-6, with D unresolved. The CDR3 is 14 amino acids. V shed 5 bases and J shed 7 bases, with 12 bases lying between them. Germline loops: CDR1 MNHNS, CDR2 SASEGT. CDR3 sequence (DNA): TGTGCCAGCAGTATGTACGGTATCAATTCACCCCTCCACTTT. It encodes CASSMYGINSPLHF.

This clone was seen a handful of times. The genes are TRBV4-1 and TRBJ2-2, with 10 bases matching TRBD2. This CDR3 has 16 residues. J lost 8 bases, V lost 4 bases, and 10 bases had no gene match. CDR1 is MGHRA and CDR2 is YSYEKL in the germline V gene. The DNA of the CDR3 is TGCGCCAGCAGCCCGCGGGAGCGGGGGGGCGGTGGGGAGCTGTTTTTT. Translated, it gives CASSPRERGGGGELFF.

The chain has TRBV6-5 and TRBJ1-5, with TRBD1 as a possible D gene (6 bases). V dropped 2 bases and J dropped 6 bases, with 14 bases sitting between them. Per the germline V gene, CDR1 is MNHEY and CDR2 is SVGAGI. CDR3 length: 15 amino acids. The CDR3, as DNA: TGTGCCAGCAGTTACCGGGGGGGCGGGAGTCAGCCCCAGCATTTT. Its protein is CASSYRGGGSQPQHF.

This clone was seen a few times. V gene TRBV10-3 combines with J gene TRBJ1-5, with unresolved D. CDR1 is ENHRY, CDR2 SYGVKD, per germline. V was trimmed by 7 bases and J by 2 bases, leaving 15 bases between them. The CDR3 contains 15 residues. The CDR3 loop is CAIMKEGGGNQPQHF. In nucleotides, the CDR3 is TGTGCCATCATGAAGGAGGGAGGAGGCAATCAGCCCCAGCATTTT.

This clone was detected only a few times. V is TRBV11-2 and J is TRBJ2-3; 13 nucleotides agree with TRBD2. Trimming took 5 bases from V and 3 from J; bases not matched to a gene: 5. Germline CDR1 SGHAT, CDR2 FQNNGV. The length of the CDR3 is 16 residues. CDR3 nucleotide sequence: TGTGCCAGCAGCACCCGGACTAGCGGGGGTACAGATACGCAGTATTTT. Translation gives CASSTRTSGGTDTQYF. Supplemented by reference TRBV11-2 and TRBJ2-3, the full variable domain reads EAGVAQSPRYKIIEKRQSVAFWCNPISGHATLYWYQQILGQGPKLLIQFQNNGVVDDSQLPKDRFSAERLKGVDSTLKIQPAKLEDSAVYLCASSTRTSGGTDTQYFGPGTRLTVL.

The rearrangement uses TRBV11-3 and TRBJ1-3; 7 bases fit TRBD1. The CDR3 has 15 amino acids. The germline CDR1 and CDR2 sequences are SGHNT and YENEEA. V was pared by 4 bases and J by 2 bases, with 5 bases of the junction left unmatched. This CDR3 is CASSSRQGPGNTIYF. CDR3 bases: TGTGCCAGCAGCTCTCGACAGGGACCTGGAAACACCATATATTTT.

This clone was counted only a few times. The chain employs TRBV5-1 and TRBJ2-3; 7 bases agree with TRBD1. After removal of 4 bases from V and 2 bases from J, the junction contained 7 bases not matched to a gene. Germline V gene sequence: CDR1 SGHRS, CDR2 YFSETQ. The CDR3 sequence is 15 residues long. This CDR3 is CASSETGSFTDTQYF. CDR3 bases: TGCGCCAGCAGCGAGACAGGGAGCTTCACAGATACGCAGTATTTT.

CDR3 amino acids: CASSFLLRENTGELFF. The CDR3 bases are TGTGCCAGCAGCTTTCTGCTCCGGGAAAACACCGGGGAGCTGTTTTTT. The chain uses TRBV7-8 and TRBJ2-2; weak D call: TRBD2 (5 bases). Germline V gene data show CDR1 as SGHVS and CDR2 as FQNEAQ. V dropped 3 bases and J dropped 2 bases, with 13 bases sitting between them. The CDR3 extends over 16 amino acids.

The gene calls are TRBV5-1 and TRBJ2-7; weak D call: TRBD2 (7 bases). Germline values: CDR1 SGHRS, CDR2 YFSETQ. The CDR3 has 14 amino acids. V dropped 4 bases and J dropped 5 bases, with 16 bases sitting between them. CDR3 loop: CASSGGGLLDEQYF. Here the CDR3 DNA reads TGCGCCAGCAGCGGCGGGGGCCTACTAGACGAGCAGTACTTC.

This clone was found a few times. The chain has TRBV5-4 and TRBJ2-7; TRBD1 matches at 7 bases. The V segment lost 5 bases and the J segment 2 bases; nucleotides outside the gene matches: 13. The CDR3 spans 16 residues. Germline assignment: CDR1 SGHNT and CDR2 YYREEE (reference sequence). The CDR3 spells CASSRGQSSLTYEQYF. In DNA form, the CDR3 reads TGTGCCAGCAGTCGGGGACAGTCAAGCTTAACCTACGAGCAGTACTTC.

This clone showed up just a few times. This sequence joins TRBV6-5 and TRBJ1-1; weak D call: TRBD1 (5 bases). Looked up from germline, CDR1 is MNHEY and CDR2 is SVGAGI. This CDR3 region has 14 residues. Trimming pared 6 bases from V and 3 bases from J, leaving 14 bases between. This chain's CDR3 is CASRIQVVDTEAFF. The CDR3 nucleotides are TGTGCCAGCAGGATACAGGTGGTCGACACTGAAGCTTTCTTT.

This clone was picked up a small number of times. This chain joins TRBV7-9 and TRBJ2-7; D might be TRBD2 (5 bases). CDR1 and CDR2 (germline): SEHNR, FQNEAQ (reference sequence). The V and J ends lost 6 bases and 5 bases respectively, with 14 bases between them. This CDR3 contains 13 residues. The chain's CDR3 is CASRPGNRDEQYF. The CDR3 DNA sequence: TGTGCCAGCAGACCCGGGAACCGGGACGAGCAGTACTTC.

Only a few counts were recorded for this clone. The gene calls are TRBV4-3 and TRBJ1-6, with no clear D. CDR1 is LGHNA and CDR2 is YSLEER in the germline V gene. Trimming shortened V by 3 bases and J by 2 bases, and 11 bases separated the two germline ends. CDR3 length: 16 amino acids. The CDR3 nucleotides are TGCGCCAGCAGCCAGTTCGGGAGCACCTATAATTCACCCCTCCACTTT. The encoded protein is CASSQFGSTYNSPLHF.

This clone came up a few times. In DNA form, the CDR3 reads TGTGCCAGCAGCTGGCCGACAGGCGGAGCGGACAATGAGCAGTTCTTC. This sequence encodes CASSWPTGGADNEQFF. V and J are TRBV5-5 and TRBJ2-1; D is possibly TRBD1 (6 bases). This CDR3 is 16 amino acids long. Germline assignment: CDR1 SGHKS and CDR2 YYEKEE (reference sequence). The V gene lost 3 bases and the J gene lost 5 bases, with 18 bases spanning the gap.

This clone was observed a handful of times. This chain connects TRBV19 to TRBJ1-1; D call uncertain. V was clipped by 6 bases and J by 0 bases, with 11 bases between them. The CDR3 sequence is 14 residues long. Germline V gene data show CDR1 as LNHDA and CDR2 as SQIVND (reference sequence). The CDR3 protein is CASSTPTVNTEAFF. The CDR3 DNA sequence: TGTGCCAGTAGCACCCCTACAGTGAACACTGAAGCTTTCTTT.